Reported below is one T cell receptor beta chain. Antigen specificity is unknown. The data were obtained in a study of beta chain features in type 1 diabetes. Turning to the study itself: No patient-donor differences in age, gender, total cells or subset yield. Study results and caveats: Among all four CD4+ subsets, Type 1 diabetes patients had TCRB CDR3s that were moderately but significantly shorter.

The CDR3 is made up of 14 amino acids. Germline V lookup: CDR1 SEHNR, CDR2 FQNEAQ (reference sequence). V lost 3 bases and J 1 base, leaving 9 bases between the germline ends. Expressed TCRB transcripts were sequenced because the isolated RNA had all been reverse transcribed beforehand. The assay was immunoSEQ multiplex PCR, and TCRdb's table has in-frame clones only and misses some. Of 500,000 to 850,000 clones listed, over 11% were seen once; the top ten hold approximately 0.039%. The genes are TRBV7-9 and TRBJ1-1; D is perhaps TRBD1 (5 bases). The TCR sequence derives from a man aged 18 to 35 with type 1 diabetes. The sequenced material came from naive CD4+ T cells from blood. CDR3 DNA: TGTGCCAGCAGCTTTTTAAGGGGGAACACTGAAGCTTTCTTT. It encodes CASSFLRGNTEAFF. The full variable domain, its missing parts supplied by reference TRBV7-9 and TRBJ1-1, is DTGVSQNPRHKITKRGQNVTFRCDPISEHNRLYWYRQTLGQGPEFLTYFQNEAQLEKSRLLSDRFSAERPKGSFSTLEIQRTEQGDSAMYLCASSFLRGNTEAFFGQGTRLTVV.